These 30 T cell receptor beta chains originate from one sample sequenced in a study of cytomegalovirus exposure and HLA in healthy donors. 13 Jbeta primers and 60 Vbeta primers were used for the PCR. Profiled with immunoSEQ multiplex PCR; TCRdb holds only in-frame clones, not every one. This table holds approximately 150,000 clones, 60% to 80% found once. Sequenced input: PBMCs. Every receptor here comes from a man younger than 30 in good health and CMV-seropositive.

The V gene is TRBV10-3, the J gene TRBJ2-7; D gene unclear. The CDR3 is made up of 12 amino acids. Trimming cost V 3 bases and J 2 bases, with 5 bases left between them. Germline V gives CDR1 ENHRY, CDR2 SYGVKD. The chain's CDR3 is CAISDSTYEQYF. CDR3 DNA: TGTGCCATCAGTGATTCAACCTACGAGCAGTACTTC.

The chain combines TRBV7-8 with TRBJ2-7; no reliable D call. The CDR3 length is 13 residues. V was pared by 4 bases and J by 4 bases, with 11 bases between. Germline CDR1 SGHVS, CDR2 FQNEAQ. This CDR3 reads CASSSPPQYEQYF. CDR3 DNA: TGTGCCAGCAGCTCCCCCCCCCAGTACGAGCAGTACTTC.

This chain uses TRBV2 with TRBJ1-2, with 9 bases fitting TRBD1. CDR1 is SNHLY, CDR2 FYNNEI, per germline. The CDR3 sequence is 14 residues long. Germline trimming cut 5 bases from V and 4 bases from J; bases unmatched to any gene: 5. The CDR3 region has the DNA TGTGCCAGCAGTAAGGGACAGGGCGTCTATGGCTACACCTTC. Translated, it gives CASSKGQGVYGYTF.

The chain is built from TRBV15 and TRBJ1-1, with D unresolved. The CDR3 is 16 residues long. V was shortened by 3 bases and J by 4 bases, with 18 bases between the two germline ends. Germline V gene data show CDR1 as LNHNV and CDR2 as YYDKDF (reference sequence). Here the CDR3 DNA reads TGTGCCACCAGCAGGGGGTTGCGATGGGAGGGCACTGAAGCTTTCTTT. Translated, it gives CATSRGLRWEGTEAFF.

This clone appeared a single time. The chain recombines TRBV30 with TRBJ1-4; 10 bases are shared with TRBD1. The CDR3 is 18 residues long. Germline V CDR1 and CDR2: GTSNPN, SVGIG (reference sequence). Trimming removed 1 base from V and 7 bases from J; junction bases left unmatched: 15. The CDR3, as DNA: TGTGCCTGGAGTGGGACGAGGACAGGGGGGCGATTGTTTGAAAAACTGTTTTTT. It codes for CAWSGTRTGGRLFEKLFF.

This clone was counted only a few times. V usage is TRBV28 and J usage is TRBJ2-7, with D possibly TRBD2 on 6 matching bases. V shed 6 bases and J shed 5 bases, with 14 bases lying between them. Germline CDR1 is MDHEN and CDR2 is SYDVKM. The CDR3 covers 13 residues. This CDR3 reads CASSLSSGDEQYF. The CDR3 nucleotides read TGTGCCAGCAGCCTTTCGTCGGGAGACGAGCAGTACTTC.

As to this clone: Other DNA sequences in this sample translate to the same CDR3. The chain couples TRBV7-9 to TRBJ2-1; 11 bases map to TRBD2. The CDR3 runs to 15 residues. Trimming cost V 3 bases and J 4 bases; bases outside gene matches: 2. Germline values: CDR1 SEHNR, CDR2 FQNEAQ (reference sequence). The CDR3 DNA reads as TGTGCCAGCAGCTTGGGGACTAGCGGATACAATGAGCAGTTCTTC. Translating it yields CASSLGTSGYNEQFF.

V and J are TRBV28 and TRBJ1-1; D is unclear. V dropped 3 bases and J dropped 4 bases, with 18 bases sitting between them. In germline, CDR1 is MDHEN, CDR2 SYDVKM. The CDR3 length is 16 residues. The CDR3 loop is CASSLGSSRASTEAFF. CDR3 sequence (DNA): TGTGCCAGCAGTTTGGGGAGTTCAAGGGCGAGCACTGAAGCTTTCTTT.

V usage is TRBV7-9 and J usage is TRBJ2-1, with a tentative D call TRBD1 (6 bases). CDR3 length: 14 amino acids. V lost 1 base and J 6 bases, leaving 10 bases between the germline ends. In germline, CDR1 is SEHNR, CDR2 FQNEAQ (reference sequence). Here the CDR3 reads CASSLVDRSNEQFF. In DNA form, the CDR3 reads TGTGCCAGCAGCTTAGTTGACAGGTCCAATGAGCAGTTCTTC.

The chain employs TRBV30 and TRBJ2-5; maybe TRBD2 (5 bases). Germline loops: CDR1 GTSNPN, CDR2 SVGIG (reference sequence). The V gene lost 6 bases and the J gene lost 11 bases, with 19 bases spanning the gap. This CDR3 is 12 amino acids long. DNA for the CDR3: TGTGCCTGCAGAGTCCTCCCTGGGGAGCAGTACTTC. It encodes CACRVLPGEQYF.

The J gene is TRBJ1-5, the V gene TRBV2, with 8 bases fitting TRBD1. Germline lookup yields CDR1 SNHLY and CDR2 FYNNEI. With V trimmed by 8 bases and J by 1 base, 10 bases remained unmatched. The CDR3 is 16 amino acids. The CDR3 region has the DNA TGTGCCAGCTCACTTTGGAGACAGGGGAGCAATCAGCCCCAGCATTTT. Protein sequence: CASSLWRQGSNQPQHF.

This clone showed up just once. The chain carries TRBV5-3 and TRBJ2-7, with 7 bases fitting TRBD2. TRBV5-3 is filed as an ORF, its function uncertain. This CDR3 has 18 amino acids. Trimming cost V 2 bases and J 0 bases; bases outside gene matches: 14. The CDR3 nucleotides read TGTGCCAGAAGCTTTTTCCCGGGACTACCTCGGAGCTCCTACGAGCAGTACTTC. Translating gives CARSFFPGLPRSSYEQYF.

The gene calls are TRBV19 and TRBJ2-1; possible D gene TRBD1, 6 bases. Germline values: CDR1 LNHDA, CDR2 SQIVND (reference sequence). This CDR3 is 14 amino acids long. With 2 bases removed from V and 5 bases from J, the gap between germline ends came to 10 bases. CDR3 nucleotide sequence: TGTGCCAGTAGTATACGGACAGCAGACAATGAGCAGTTCTTC. It specifies CASSIRTADNEQFF.

The chain combines TRBV5-4 with TRBJ2-3; D is ambiguous. The V gene's germline CDR1 is SGHNT and CDR2 YYREEE (reference sequence). This CDR3 has 13 residues. V lost 0 bases and J 3 bases, leaving 5 bases between the germline ends. The CDR3 DNA is TGTGCCAGCAGCTTGGGCGAAACAGATACGCAGTATTTT. As protein: CASSLGETDTQYF.

The chain uses TRBV3-1 (or the pseudogene TRBV3-2) and TRBJ2-1; the D is unclear. The CDR3 loop spans 9 amino acids. CDR1 and CDR2 (germline): LGHDT, YNNKEL (reference sequence). V was clipped by 7 bases and J by 12 bases, with 7 bases between them. The CDR3, as DNA: TGTGCCAGCACCCCAATGCAGTTCTTC. As protein: CASTPMQFF.

This clone came up a few times. The V gene is TRBV7-9, the J gene TRBJ2-1; tentatively, D is TRBD1 (6 bases). This CDR3 comprises 13 residues. Germline lookup yields CDR1 SEHNR and CDR2 FQNEAQ (reference sequence). V gave up 4 bases and J gave up 7 bases, with 11 bases separating them. CDR3 in amino acids: CASSYGQINEQFF. CDR3 DNA sequence: TGTGCCAGCAGCTATGGACAGATTAATGAGCAGTTCTTC.

This rearrangement joins TRBV5-1 to TRBJ2-7; 9 bases are shared with TRBD1. This CDR3 spans 14 amino acids. The germline V gene has CDR1 SGHRS and CDR2 YFSETQ. The J segment lost 6 bases and the V segment lost 3 bases, leaving 7 bases of the junction unmatched. The CDR3 region is CASSSGTGRAEQYF. CDR3 in DNA: TGCGCCAGCAGCTCCGGGACAGGGCGGGCCGAGCAGTACTTC.

The V call is TRBV28, the J call TRBJ2-4, with D possibly being TRBD2 (5 bases). Looked up from germline, CDR1 is MDHEN and CDR2 is SYDVKM. This CDR3 is built from 14 residues. Trimming left V 1 base short and J 12 bases short, with 16 bases between. Written as DNA, the CDR3 is TGTGCCAGCAGTTTATTCGGGTCTTCGGGAACTCAGTACTTC. Its protein product is CASSLFGSSGTQYF.

The J gene is TRBJ2-5, the V gene TRBV28, with D tentatively TRBD2 (6 bases). Looked up from germline, CDR1 is MDHEN and CDR2 is SYDVKM. The CDR3 contains 15 residues. V lost 6 bases and J lost 5, with 19 bases in between. CDR3 in amino acids: CASSRELEGLETQYF. In DNA form, the CDR3 reads TGTGCCAGCAGCCGTGAGTTGGAGGGTCTGGAGACCCAGTACTTC.

This clone appeared a few times. The chain carries TRBV15 and TRBJ2-7; D unresolved. The CDR3 is 17 amino acids. V gave up 0 bases and J gave up 4 bases, with 19 bases separating them. Germline CDR1 and CDR2: LNHNV and YYDKDF (reference sequence). The CDR3 is CATSRDMGTGYRYEQYF. The DNA of the CDR3 is TGTGCCACCAGCAGAGATATGGGCACTGGGTATCGGTACGAGCAGTACTTC.

V is TRBV27 and J is TRBJ1-4; no reliable D call. The CDR3 is 17 residues long. Trimming shortened V by 5 bases and J by 3 bases, and 19 bases separated the two germline ends. Germline values: CDR1 MNHEY, CDR2 SMNVEV (reference sequence). CDR3 in DNA: TGTGCCAGCAGTCCTACATCCTACAGAGTATCTAATGAAAAACTGTTTTTT. Protein: CASSPTSYRVSNEKLFF.

The chain links TRBV4-2 to TRBJ2-5, with TRBD2 matching over 8 bases. The length of the CDR3 is 17 residues. The V segment lost 1 base and the J segment 5 bases; nucleotides outside the gene matches: 12. Germline V gene lookup returns CDR1 LGHNA and CDR2 YNFKEQ. Here the CDR3 reads CASSQGVSGTRTETQYF. DNA for the CDR3: TGTGCCAGCAGCCAAGGAGTATCCGGGACTAGGACTGAGACCCAGTACTTC.

This clone was counted a single time. This sequence joins TRBV28 and TRBJ2-1, with TRBD1 as a possible D gene (6 bases). The CDR3 runs to 12 residues. Trimming removed 2 bases from V and 12 bases from J, with 11 bases in between. Germline assignment: CDR1 MDHEN and CDR2 SYDVKM. The CDR3 region is CASSLGTSAQFF. The CDR3 DNA sequence: TGTGCCAGCAGTTTAGGGACATCCGCGCAGTTCTTC. Variable domain in full (rest from reference TRBV28 and TRBJ2-1): DVKVTQSSRYLVKRTGEKVFLECVQDMDHENMFWYRQDPGLGLRLIYFSYDVKMKEKGDIPEGYSVSREKKERFSLILESASTNQTSMYLCASSLGTSAQFFGPGTRLTVL.

V gene TRBV29-1 combines with J gene TRBJ2-2; 16 bases line up with TRBD2. CDR3 length: 16 residues. Losses at the gene ends were 2 bases for V and 6 bases for J; bases not matched to a gene: 3. Germline V gene sequence: CDR1 SQVTM, CDR2 ANQGSEA. The CDR3 coding sequence is TGCAGCGTTGAAAGGGGGACTAGCGGGAGGGCCGGGGAGCTGTTTTTT. Residues: CSVERGTSGRAGELFF.

This rearrangement joins TRBV6-5 to TRBJ2-5; a weak D match, TRBD1 (5 bases). The J call may be mistaken, given a closer DNA end match to TRBJ2-7. The germline V gene has CDR1 MNHEY and CDR2 SVGAGI. The CDR3 runs 13 residues. Here the CDR3 reads CASSYAGKYEQYF. CDR3 in DNA: TGTGCCAGCAGTTACGCAGGGAAGTACGAGCAGTACTTC.

This clone was detected a few times. The chain joins TRBV25-1 to TRBJ1-1; 8 positions agree with TRBD1. This CDR3 has 13 amino acids. The V and J ends lost 8 bases and 5 bases, in that order; junction bases with no gene match: 7. The germline V gene encodes CDR1 MGHDK and CDR2 SYGVNS. The CDR3 spells CASSQGARTEAFF. In DNA, the CDR3 is TGTGCCAGCTCGCAGGGGGCAAGGACTGAAGCTTTCTTT.

In nucleotides, the CDR3 is TGTGCCAGCAGCCAAGATTGGGGGAGGACCTACAATGAGCAGTTCTTC. This sequence encodes CASSQDWGRTYNEQFF. The chain couples TRBV14 to TRBJ2-1, with D perhaps TRBD2 (6 bases). In germline, CDR1 is SGHDN, CDR2 FVKESK. Trimming took 0 bases from V and 2 from J, leaving 11 bases between them. CDR3 length equals 16 residues.

There are a few counts of this clone. The V and J genes are TRBV10-3 and TRBJ1-1; D is unclear. The length of the CDR3 is 15 residues. CDR1 and CDR2 from the germline V gene are ENHRY and SYGVKD. V was cut by 0 bases and J by 0 bases, with 8 bases left in between. The CDR3 DNA reads as TGTGCCATCAGTGAGTCGCAGGATATGAACACTGAAGCTTTCTTT. It yields the protein CAISESQDMNTEAFF.

CDR3: CASSGVGTRRFF. For the CDR3, the DNA is TGTGCCAGCAGCGGGGTCGGGACTAGGCGGTTCTTC. The chain is built from TRBV11-3 and TRBJ2-1; 8 positions agree with TRBD2. The CDR3 covers 12 residues. J gave up 15 bases and V 5 bases, and 9 bases lay outside the gene matches. The germline CDR1 and CDR2 sequences are SGHNT and YENEEA.

This clone has a handful of counts. V usage is TRBV7-2 and J usage is TRBJ2-1; 9 bases match TRBD2. The junction had 14 bases not matched to a gene; V was cut back by 0 bases and J by 14 bases. The CDR3 sequence is 16 residues long. In germline, CDR1 is SGHTA, CDR2 FQGNSA. CDR3 protein: CASSLASAGGPGSKFF. CDR3 nucleotide sequence: TGTGCCAGCAGCTTAGCTTCCGCGGGAGGGCCGGGCAGCAAGTTCTTC.